Listed below are T cell receptor beta chains from one sample, sequenced in a study of blood T cell repertoires in COVID-19. Profiled with immunoSEQ multiplex PCR; TCRdb holds only in-frame clones, not every one. The data contain roughly 520,000 clones, roughly 88% of them singletons. The sequencing sample was made of PBMCs or T cells enriched from blood (not recorded which). The receptors stem from a woman between 40 and 55 years old who had recovered from COVID-19. CDR3s include the opening cysteine and the closing phenylalanine or tryptophan. A D gene is named only where the DNA matches it firmly. Size tells how often a clone was seen (once, few, many) or the class of an expanded clone, and some rows leave it out.

>TRBJ1-1|-|-|TRBV6-5
TGTGCCAGCAGTCGAACACAGGGTTGGACTGAAGCTTTCTTT
CASSRTQGWTEAFF
>TRBJ1-1|-|-|TRBV29-1
TGCAGCGTCGAAGGCGCAGGGGCTGAAGCTTTCTTT
CSVEGAGAEAFF
>TRBJ1-3|-|-|TRBV13
TGTGCCAGCAGCCCCACGGTGCATCCTGGAAACACCATATATTTT
CASSPTVHPGNTIYF
>TRBJ1-6|-|TRBD1|TRBV19
TGTGCCAGTAGTACGGGACAGGTTAATTCACCCCTCCACTTT
CASSTGQVNSPLHF
>TRBJ2-1|-|-|TRBV5-1
TGCGCCAGCAGTCCCGGGACATACCTGATGGATGAGCAGTTCTTC
CASSPGTYLMDEQFF
>TRBJ2-7|-|-|TRBV29-1
TGCAGCGGGGGGACGGGGGACTACGAGCAGTACTTC
CSGGTGDYEQYF
>TRBJ1-2|-|-|TRBV19
TGTGCCACCCGACGCTCGGACAATGACTATGGCTACACCTTC
CATRRSDNDYGYTF
>TRBJ2-1|-|TRBD2|TRBV19
TGTGCCAGTAGTACGAGACTAGCACGGGGGATTGGGGATGAGCAGTTCTTC
CASSTRLARGIGDEQFF
>TRBJ1-2|-|TRBD1|TRBV6-5
TGTGCCAGCAGTTACGGAGGGGGCAATGGCTACACCTTC
CASSYGGGNGYTF
>TRBJ1-5|few|TRBD1|TRBV5-1
TGCGCCAGCAGTTTGACAGGGGTTCAGCCCCAGCATTTT
CASSLTGVQPQHF
>TRBJ2-1|-|-|TRBV6-5
TGTGCCTCCGGGGAGAATGAGCAGTTCTTC
CASGENEQFF
>TRBJ1-3|-|-|TRBV6-1
TGTGCCAGCAGTGAACAGTTCCCAGGAAACACCATATATTTT
CASSEQFPGNTIYF
>TRBJ1-2|-|-|TRBV11-2
TGTGCCAGCAGCCCAACAGCCACCTATGGCTACACCTTC
CASSPTATYGYTF
>TRBJ2-3|-|-|TRBV11-2
TGTGCCAGCAGTAGGGGTTCGGTGCCAGATACGCAGTATTTT
CASSRGSVPDTQYF
>TRBJ2-1|-|-|TRBV6-4
TGTGCCAGCAGGGGAGTTGGTGAGCAGTTCTTC
CASRGVGEQFF
>TRBJ2-3|-|TRBD1|TRBV18
TGTGCCAGCTCACACAGGGGCGTGACAGATACGCAGTATTTT
CASSHRGVTDTQYF
>TRBJ2-1|-|-|TRBV29-1
TGCAGCGTTGAAGATCAGGGCTACAATGAGCAGTTCTTC
CSVEDQGYNEQFF